This TCR beta chain was captured by sequencing in a study of blood T cell repertoires in COVID-19. Across the study: From the United States, Italy and Spain came samples of acute and convalescent COVID-19. T cells, B-cell-depleted T cells, or PBMCs supplied cDNA or gDNA.

The germline V gene has CDR1 SGHRS and CDR2 YFSETQ. CDR3 length: 13 amino acids. V trimming: 4 bases; J trimming: 3 bases; junction bases outside the gene matches: 2. Per the study methods: For nucleated cells, counts were estimated from reference gene primer amplification. TCRdb's copy holds only in-frame clones and misses some; the assay was immunoSEQ multiplex PCR. V and J calls plus clone size are reproduced from that table; the DNA served to infer D and trimming. This table holds some 72,000 clones, about 90% found once. This sequence joins TRBV5-1 and TRBJ2-5, with 8 bases identical to TRBD2. Input material: peripheral blood. The clonotype originates from a man aged 50 or older with active COVID-19. The CDR3 spells CASSVSGEETQYF. Written as DNA, the CDR3 is TGCGCCAGCAGCGTTAGCGGGGAAGAGACCCAGTACTTC. The entire variable domain, with the rest obtained from reference TRBV5-1 and TRBJ2-5, is as follows: KAGVTQTPRYLIKTRGQQVTLSCSPISGHRSVSWYQQTPGQGLQFLFEYFSETQRNKGNFPGRFSGRQFSNSRSEMNVSTLELGDSALYLCASSVSGEETQYFGPGTRLLVL.